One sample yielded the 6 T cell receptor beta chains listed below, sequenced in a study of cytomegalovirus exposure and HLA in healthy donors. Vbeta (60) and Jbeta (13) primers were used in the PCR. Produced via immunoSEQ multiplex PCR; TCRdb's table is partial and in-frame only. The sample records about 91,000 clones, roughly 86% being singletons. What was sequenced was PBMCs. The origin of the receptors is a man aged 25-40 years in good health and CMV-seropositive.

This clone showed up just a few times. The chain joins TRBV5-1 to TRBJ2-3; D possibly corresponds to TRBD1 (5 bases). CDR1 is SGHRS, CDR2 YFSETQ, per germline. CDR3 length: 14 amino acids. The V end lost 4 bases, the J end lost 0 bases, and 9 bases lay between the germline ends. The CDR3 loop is CASSNTGSTDTQYF. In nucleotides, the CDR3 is TGCGCCAGCAGCAATACAGGTAGCACAGATACGCAGTATTTT.

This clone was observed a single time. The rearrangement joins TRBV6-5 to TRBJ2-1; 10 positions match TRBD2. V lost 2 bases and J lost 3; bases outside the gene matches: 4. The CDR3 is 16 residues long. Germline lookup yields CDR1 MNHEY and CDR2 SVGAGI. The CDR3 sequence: CASSYTSSGSYNEQFF. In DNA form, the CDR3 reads TGTGCCAGCAGTTACACCTCTAGCGGGAGCTACAATGAGCAGTTCTTC.

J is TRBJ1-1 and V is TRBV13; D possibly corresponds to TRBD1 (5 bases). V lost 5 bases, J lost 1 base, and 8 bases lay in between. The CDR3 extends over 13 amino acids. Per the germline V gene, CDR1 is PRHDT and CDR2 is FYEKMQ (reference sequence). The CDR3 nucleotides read TGTGCCAGCAGCCCCGGGGGGAACACTGAAGCTTTCTTT. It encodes CASSPGGNTEAFF. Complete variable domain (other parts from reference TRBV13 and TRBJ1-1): AAGVIQSPRHLIKEKRETATLKCYPIPRHDTVYWYQQGPGQDPQFLISFYEKMQSDKGSIPDRFSAQQFSDYHSELNMSSLELGDSALYFCASSPGGNTEAFFGQGTRLTVV.

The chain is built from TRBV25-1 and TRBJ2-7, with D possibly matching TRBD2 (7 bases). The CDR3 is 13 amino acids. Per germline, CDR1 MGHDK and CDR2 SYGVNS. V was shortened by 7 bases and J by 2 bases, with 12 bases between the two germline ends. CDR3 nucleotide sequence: TGTGCCAGCAACAGGGAGGGAGCCTACGAGCAGTACTTC. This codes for CASNREGAYEQYF.

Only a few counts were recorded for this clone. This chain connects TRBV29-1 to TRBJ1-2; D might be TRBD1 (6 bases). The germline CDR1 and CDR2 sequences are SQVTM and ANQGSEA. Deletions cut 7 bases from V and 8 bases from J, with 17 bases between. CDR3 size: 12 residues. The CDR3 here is CSAGDKAGGYTF. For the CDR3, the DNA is TGCAGCGCCGGGGACAAGGCGGGCGGCTACACCTTC.

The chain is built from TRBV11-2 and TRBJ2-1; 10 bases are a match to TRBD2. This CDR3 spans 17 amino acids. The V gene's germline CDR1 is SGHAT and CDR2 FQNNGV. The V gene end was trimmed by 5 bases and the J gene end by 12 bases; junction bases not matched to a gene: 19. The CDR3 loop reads CASSPQGLAGAIGGQFF. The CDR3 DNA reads TGTGCCAGCAGCCCCCAGGGGCTAGCGGGGGCAATTGGTGGGCAGTTCTTC.